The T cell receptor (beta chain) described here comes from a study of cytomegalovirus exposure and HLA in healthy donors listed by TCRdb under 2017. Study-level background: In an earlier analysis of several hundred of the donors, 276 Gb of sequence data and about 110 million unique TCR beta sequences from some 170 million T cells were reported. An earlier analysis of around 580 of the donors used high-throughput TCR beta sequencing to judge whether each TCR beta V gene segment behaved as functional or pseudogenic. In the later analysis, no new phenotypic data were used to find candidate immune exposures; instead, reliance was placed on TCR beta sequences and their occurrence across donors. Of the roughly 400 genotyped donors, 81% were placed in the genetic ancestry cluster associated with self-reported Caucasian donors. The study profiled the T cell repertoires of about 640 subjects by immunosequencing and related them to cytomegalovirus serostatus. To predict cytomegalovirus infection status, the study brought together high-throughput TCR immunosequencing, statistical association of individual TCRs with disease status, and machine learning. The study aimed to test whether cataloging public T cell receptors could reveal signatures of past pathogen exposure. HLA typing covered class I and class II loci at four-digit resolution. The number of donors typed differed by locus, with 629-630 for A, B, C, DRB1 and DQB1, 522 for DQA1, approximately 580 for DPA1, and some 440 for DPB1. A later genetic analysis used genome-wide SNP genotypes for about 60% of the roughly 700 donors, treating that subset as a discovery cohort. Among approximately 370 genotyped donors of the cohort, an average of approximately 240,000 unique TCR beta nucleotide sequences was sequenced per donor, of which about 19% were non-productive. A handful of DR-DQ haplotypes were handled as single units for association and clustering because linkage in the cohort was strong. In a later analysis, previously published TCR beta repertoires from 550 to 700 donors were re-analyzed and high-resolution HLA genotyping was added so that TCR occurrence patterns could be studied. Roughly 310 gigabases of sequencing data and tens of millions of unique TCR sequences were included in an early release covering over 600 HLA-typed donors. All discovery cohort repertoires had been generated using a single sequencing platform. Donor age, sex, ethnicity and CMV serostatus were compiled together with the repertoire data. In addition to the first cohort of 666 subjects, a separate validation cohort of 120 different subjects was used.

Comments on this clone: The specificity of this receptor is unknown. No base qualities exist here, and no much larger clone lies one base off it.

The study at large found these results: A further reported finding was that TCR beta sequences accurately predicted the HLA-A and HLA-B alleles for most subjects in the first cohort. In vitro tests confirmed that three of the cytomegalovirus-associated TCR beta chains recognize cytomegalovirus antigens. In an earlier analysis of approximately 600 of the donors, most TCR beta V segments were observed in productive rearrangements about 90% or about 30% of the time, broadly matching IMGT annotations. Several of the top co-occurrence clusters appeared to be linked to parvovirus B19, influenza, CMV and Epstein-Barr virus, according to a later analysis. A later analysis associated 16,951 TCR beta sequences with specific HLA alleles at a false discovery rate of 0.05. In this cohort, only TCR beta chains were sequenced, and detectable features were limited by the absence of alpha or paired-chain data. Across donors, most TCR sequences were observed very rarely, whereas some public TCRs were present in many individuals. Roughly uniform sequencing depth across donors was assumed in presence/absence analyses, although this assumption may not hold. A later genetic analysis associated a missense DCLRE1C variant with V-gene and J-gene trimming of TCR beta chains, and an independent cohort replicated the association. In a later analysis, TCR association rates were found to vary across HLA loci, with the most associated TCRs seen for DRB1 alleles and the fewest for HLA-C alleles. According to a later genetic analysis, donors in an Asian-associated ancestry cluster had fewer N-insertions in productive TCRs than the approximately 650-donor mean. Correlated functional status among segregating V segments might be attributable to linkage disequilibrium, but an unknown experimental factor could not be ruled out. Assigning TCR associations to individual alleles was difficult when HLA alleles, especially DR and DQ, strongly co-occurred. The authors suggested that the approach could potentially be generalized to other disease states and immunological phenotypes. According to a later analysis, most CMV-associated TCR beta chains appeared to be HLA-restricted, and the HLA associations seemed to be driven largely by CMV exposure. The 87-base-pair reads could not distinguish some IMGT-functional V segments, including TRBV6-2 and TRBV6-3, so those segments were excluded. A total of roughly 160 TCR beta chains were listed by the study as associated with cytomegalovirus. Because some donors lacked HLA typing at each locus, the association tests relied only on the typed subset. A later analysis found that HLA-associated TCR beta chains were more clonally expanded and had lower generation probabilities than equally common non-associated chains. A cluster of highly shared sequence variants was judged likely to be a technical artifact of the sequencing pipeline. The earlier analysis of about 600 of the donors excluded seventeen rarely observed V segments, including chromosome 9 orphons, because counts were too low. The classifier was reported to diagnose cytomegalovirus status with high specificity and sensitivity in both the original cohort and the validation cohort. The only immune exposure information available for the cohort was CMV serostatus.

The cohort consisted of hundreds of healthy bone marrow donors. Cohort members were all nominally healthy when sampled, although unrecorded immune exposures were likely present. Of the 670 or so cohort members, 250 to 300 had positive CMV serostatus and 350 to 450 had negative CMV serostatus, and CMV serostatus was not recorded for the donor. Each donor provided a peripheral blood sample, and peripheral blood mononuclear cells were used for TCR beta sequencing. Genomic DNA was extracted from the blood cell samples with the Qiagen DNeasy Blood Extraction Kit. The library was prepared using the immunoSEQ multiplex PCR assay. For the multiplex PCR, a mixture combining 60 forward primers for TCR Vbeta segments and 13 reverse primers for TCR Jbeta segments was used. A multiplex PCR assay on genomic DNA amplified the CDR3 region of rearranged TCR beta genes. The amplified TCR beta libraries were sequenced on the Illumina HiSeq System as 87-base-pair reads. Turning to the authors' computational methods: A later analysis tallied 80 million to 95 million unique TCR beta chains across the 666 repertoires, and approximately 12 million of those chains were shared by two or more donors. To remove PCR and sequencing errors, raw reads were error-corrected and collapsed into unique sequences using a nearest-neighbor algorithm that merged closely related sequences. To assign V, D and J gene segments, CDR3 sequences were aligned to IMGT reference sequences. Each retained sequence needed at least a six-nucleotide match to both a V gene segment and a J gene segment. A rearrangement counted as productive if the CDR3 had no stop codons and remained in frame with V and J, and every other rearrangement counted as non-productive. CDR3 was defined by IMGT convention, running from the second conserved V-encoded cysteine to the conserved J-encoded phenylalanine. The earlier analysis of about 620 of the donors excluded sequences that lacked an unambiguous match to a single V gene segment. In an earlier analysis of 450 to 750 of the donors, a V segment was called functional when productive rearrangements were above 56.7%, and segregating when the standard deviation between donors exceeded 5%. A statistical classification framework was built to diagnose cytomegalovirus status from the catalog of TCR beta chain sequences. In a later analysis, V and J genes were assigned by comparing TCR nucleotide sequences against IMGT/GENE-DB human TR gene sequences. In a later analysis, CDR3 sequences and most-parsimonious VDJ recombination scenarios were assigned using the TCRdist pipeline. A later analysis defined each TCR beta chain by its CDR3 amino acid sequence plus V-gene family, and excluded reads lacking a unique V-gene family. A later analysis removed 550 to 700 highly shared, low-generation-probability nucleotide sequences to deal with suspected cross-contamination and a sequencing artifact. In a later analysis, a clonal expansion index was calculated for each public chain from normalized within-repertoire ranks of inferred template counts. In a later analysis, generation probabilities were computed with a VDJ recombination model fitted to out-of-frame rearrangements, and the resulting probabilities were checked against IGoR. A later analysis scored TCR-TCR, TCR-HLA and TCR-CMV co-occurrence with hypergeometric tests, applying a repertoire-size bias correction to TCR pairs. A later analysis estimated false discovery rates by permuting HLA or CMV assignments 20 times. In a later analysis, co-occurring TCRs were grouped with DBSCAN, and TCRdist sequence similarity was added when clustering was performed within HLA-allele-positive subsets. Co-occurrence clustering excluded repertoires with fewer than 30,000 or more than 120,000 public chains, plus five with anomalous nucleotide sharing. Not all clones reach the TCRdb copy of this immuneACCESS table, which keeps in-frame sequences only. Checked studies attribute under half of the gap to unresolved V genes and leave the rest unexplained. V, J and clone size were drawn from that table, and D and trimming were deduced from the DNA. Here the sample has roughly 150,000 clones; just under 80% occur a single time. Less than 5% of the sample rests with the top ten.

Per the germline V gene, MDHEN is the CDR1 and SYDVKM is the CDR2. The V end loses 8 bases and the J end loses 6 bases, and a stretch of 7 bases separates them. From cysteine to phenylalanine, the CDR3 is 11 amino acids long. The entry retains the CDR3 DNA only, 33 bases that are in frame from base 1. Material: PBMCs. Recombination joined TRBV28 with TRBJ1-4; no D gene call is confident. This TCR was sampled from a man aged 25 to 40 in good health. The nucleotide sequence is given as TGTGCCAGCGGCTCAGATGAAAAACTGTTTTTT. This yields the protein CASGSDEKLFF.